Here is one TCR beta chain with its context. It has no known antigen specificity. One base away there is no much larger clone; base qualities are not given. The CDR3, from cysteine to phenylalanine, totals 16 residues. The read is trimmed to its CDR3 DNA, 48 bases read in frame from base 1. The V and J ends are trimmed by 8 bases and 4 bases, leaving 23 bases between them. The germline V gene encodes CDR1 MNHEY and CDR2 SMNVEV (reference sequence). TCRbeta CDR3 regions were amplified from genomic DNA using the immunoSEQ Assay, a bias-controlled multiplex PCR. The original methods were these. The number of nucleated cells in each sample was estimated from the amplification of reference gene primers within the assay. To quantify the absolute abundance of each unique TCRbeta CDR3 rearrangement, sequence reads were collapsed and filtered. For each sample, productive Simpson clonality was calculated as the square root of Simpson's diversity index across productive rearrangements. This immuneACCESS table, as held by TCRdb, lists in-frame sequences with V and J called but not all clones. Of the missing ones, under half trace to an unresolved V gene in checked studies; the others have no known cause. V and J calls plus clone size are reproduced from that table; the DNA served to infer D and trimming. The sample records more than 95,000 clones, roughly 90% of which are singletons. The ten largest account for 6% to 8.5% of the sample.

These data belong to a study of blood T cell repertoires in COVID-19 (dated by TCRdb to the early 2020s). About the full investigation: Collaborator samples came from the United States, Italy and Spain and covered acute and convalescent phases of COVID-19. The prospective study material was composed of cDNA or gDNA derived from T cells, B-cell-depleted T cells, or PBMCs. Deeply sampled blood TCRbeta repertoires from subjects exposed to, actively infected with, or recovered from COVID-19 were included in the dataset. The repertoires were released in a freely available public database meant as a resource for research on the immune response to SARS-CoV-2. Samples came from the ongoing ImmuneRACE study (first 160 participants) plus 1,254 subjects from 6 global collaborators. A de-identified subject ID, COVID-19 status, age in years and sex were almost always included in the sample metadata. Where available, HLA class I and class II types were obtained from metadata supplied by the sample provider rather than from assay-based typing.

Collaborating institutions collected whole blood in K2EDTA tubes following their own protocols. For TCRbeta analysis, collaborators shipped samples as frozen whole blood, isolated PBMCs, or DNA extracted from either of those sample types. What the work shows at the level of the full study, not this receptor alone: The quantity of clinical and demographic metadata differed by source and by participant and was supplied without curation.

The sequence links TRBV27 to TRBJ1-1, and possibly TRBD1, on 5 matching bases. The clonotype originates from a middle-aged man with acute or convalescent COVID-19. Sequences were obtained from peripheral blood. The bases read TGTGCCAGCCGTCCGGCGGGGATAGGGACGGGCACTGAAGCTTTCTTT. The encoded protein is CASRPAGIGTGTEAFF.